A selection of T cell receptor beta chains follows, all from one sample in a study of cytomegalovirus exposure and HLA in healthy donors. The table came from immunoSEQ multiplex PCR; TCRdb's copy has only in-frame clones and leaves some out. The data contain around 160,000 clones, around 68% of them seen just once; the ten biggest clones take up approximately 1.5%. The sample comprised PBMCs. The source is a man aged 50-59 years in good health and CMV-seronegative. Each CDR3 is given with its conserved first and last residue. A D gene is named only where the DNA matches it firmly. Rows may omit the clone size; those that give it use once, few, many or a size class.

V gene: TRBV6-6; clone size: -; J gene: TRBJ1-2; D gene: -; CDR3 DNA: TGTGCCAGCGGGCCCCCTCATGGCTACACCTTC; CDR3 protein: CASGPPHGYTF
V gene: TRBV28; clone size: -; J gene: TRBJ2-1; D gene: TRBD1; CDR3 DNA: TGTGCCAGCAGTACAGCCGGGACAGGGGCGAATGAGCAGTTCTTC; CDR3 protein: CASSTAGTGANEQFF
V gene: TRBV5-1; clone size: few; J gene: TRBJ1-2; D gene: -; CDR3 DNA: TGCGCCAGCAGCTTTGGCCGAGGGACTGACTATGGCTACACCTTC; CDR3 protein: CASSFGRGTDYGYTF
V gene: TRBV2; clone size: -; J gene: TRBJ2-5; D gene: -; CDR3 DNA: TGTGCCAGCAGTGAACTCTCGGAGACCCAGTACTTC; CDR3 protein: CASSELSETQYF
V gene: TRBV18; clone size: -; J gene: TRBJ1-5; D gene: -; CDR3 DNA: TGTGCCAGCTCATTGAACGACAGGTCTAGCAATCAGCCCCAGCATTTT; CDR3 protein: CASSLNDRSSNQPQHF
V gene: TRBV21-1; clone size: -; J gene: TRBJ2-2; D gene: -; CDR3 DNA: TGTGCCAGCAGCTCCTCGACAGGGGAGACGAACACCGGGGAGCTGTTTTTT; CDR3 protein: CASSSSTGETNTGELFF
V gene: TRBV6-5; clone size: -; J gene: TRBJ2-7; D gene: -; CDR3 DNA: TGTGCCAGCAGGCCCGGGAGGCAGGGGATGGGGGAGCAGTACTTC; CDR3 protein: CASRPGRQGMGEQYF
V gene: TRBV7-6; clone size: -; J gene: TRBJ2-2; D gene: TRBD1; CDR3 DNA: TGTGCCAGCAGCTGGGACAGGTCCCTCGGGGAGCTGTTTTTT; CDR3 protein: CASSWDRSLGELFF
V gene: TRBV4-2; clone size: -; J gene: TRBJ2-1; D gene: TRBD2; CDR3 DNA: TGTGCCAGCAGCCCTCGAGGAGCGGGGGACCTTAGCTCCTACAATGAGCAGTTCTTC; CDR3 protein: CASSPRGAGDLSSYNEQFF
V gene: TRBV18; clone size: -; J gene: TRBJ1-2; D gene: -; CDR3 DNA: TGTGCCAGCTCCCCCGACAGGCATAATACCTATGGCTACACCTTC; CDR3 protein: CASSPDRHNTYGYTF
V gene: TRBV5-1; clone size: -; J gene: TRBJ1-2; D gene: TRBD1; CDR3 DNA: TGCGCCAGCAGCTTGGAAGACAGGGTGTGGGGCTACACCTTC; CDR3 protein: CASSLEDRVWGYTF
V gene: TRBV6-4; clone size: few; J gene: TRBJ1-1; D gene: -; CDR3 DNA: TGTGCCAGCAGTGACGGTCCAGGGGTTAATACTGAAGCTTTCTTT; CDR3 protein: CASSDGPGVNTEAFF
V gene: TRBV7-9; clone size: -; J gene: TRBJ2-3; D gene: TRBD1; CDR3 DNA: TGTGCCAGCAGCTACCAGGGGGCAGGGACTAGCACAGATACGCAGTATTTT; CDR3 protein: CASSYQGAGTSTDTQYF
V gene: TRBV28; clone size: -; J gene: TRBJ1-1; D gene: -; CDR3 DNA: TGTGCCAGCAGGGCGGGACGTTATGAAGCTTTCTTT; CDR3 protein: CASRAGRYEAFF
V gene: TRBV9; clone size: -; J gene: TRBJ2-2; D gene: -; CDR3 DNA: TGTGCCAGCAGCGAAGGGGGATGGAGCACCGGGGAGCTGTTTTTT; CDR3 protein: CASSEGGWSTGELFF
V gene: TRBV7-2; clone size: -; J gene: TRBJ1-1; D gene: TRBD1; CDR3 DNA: TGTGCCAGCAGCTTAGCCCCCGGACAGGGTATTTCAGCTTTCTTT; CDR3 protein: CASSLAPGQGISAFF
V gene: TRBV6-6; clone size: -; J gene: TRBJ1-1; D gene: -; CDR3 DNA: TGTGCCAGCAGTTGGGAGGGGAAAGAGGGTGAAGCTTTCTTT; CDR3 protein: CASSWEGKEGEAFF
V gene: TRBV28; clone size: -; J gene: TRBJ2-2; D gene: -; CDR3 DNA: TGTGCCAGCAGTCTCTACGGGGGGCCGTACACCGGGGAGCTGTTTTTT; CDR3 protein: CASSLYGGPYTGELFF
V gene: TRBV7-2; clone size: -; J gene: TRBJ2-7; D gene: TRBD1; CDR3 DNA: TGTGCCAGCAGCCAATTGGGACAGGGCCCCTACGAGCAGTACTTC; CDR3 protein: CASSQLGQGPYEQYF
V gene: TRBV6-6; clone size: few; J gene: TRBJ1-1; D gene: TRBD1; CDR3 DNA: TGTGCCAGCTTTGAACAGGGGGCGGGGGGCACTGAAGCTTTCTTT; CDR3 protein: CASFEQGAGGTEAFF